The 7 T cell receptor beta chains given below trace back to one sample, sequenced in a study of CD4 T cells in relation to SARS-CoV-2 and coronaviruses. The assay was immunoSEQ multiplex PCR, and TCRdb's table has in-frame clones only and misses some. The repertoire holds approximately 25,000 clones, with more than 60% as singletons. Before the COVID-19 pandemic, during about 2011-2019, CD4+ T cells were taken from unexposed donors. Isolation of CD4+ T cells took place after 10 days in culture. Their target antigens are unknown. Sequencing was done on a sample of CD4+ T cells from PBMCs, cultured in vitro. These receptors were taken from a human donor in good health.

This chain links TRBV10-1 with TRBJ1-4, with 8 bases matching TRBD1. The CDR3 sequence is 15 residues long. The V and J ends lost 3 bases and 8 bases, in that order; junction bases with no gene match: 8. The germline CDR1 and CDR2 sequences are WNHNN and SYGVQD (reference sequence). CDR3 DNA sequence: TGCGCCAGCAGTGAAGGTGGGACAGGAGGAGAAAAACTGTTTTTT. Amino acid sequence: CASSEGGTGGEKLFF.

CDR3 amino acids: CASSEYKAGQPQHF. The CDR3 DNA reads TGTGCCAGCAGTGAATATAAGGCGGGTCAGCCCCAGCATTTT. The rearrangement joins TRBV2 to TRBJ1-5, with D hard to call. The CDR3 runs to 14 residues. CDR1 SNHLY and CDR2 FYNNEI come from the germline V gene. Between the trimmed V and J ends, which lost 2 bases and 6 bases, there was a span of 11 bases.

CDR3 nucleotide sequence: TGTGCCACCAGTGATTCCTTTGGGACAGGGACTGAAAAACTGTTTTTT. This encodes CATSDSFGTGTEKLFF. This chain uses TRBV24-1 with TRBJ1-4; 9 nucleotides agree with TRBD1. The CDR3 consists of 16 residues. V shed 2 bases and J 7 bases; nucleotides not matched to a gene: 7. CDR1 and CDR2 (germline): KGHDR, SFDVKD.

The chain uses TRBV10-3 and TRBJ2-7; the D gene is possibly TRBD1 (5 bases). Germline V gene data show CDR1 as ENHRY and CDR2 as SYGVKD. This CDR3 is built from 15 residues. V was clipped by 4 bases and J by 3 bases, with 16 bases between them. The CDR3 spells CAISGSVRDSYEQYF. In nucleotides, the CDR3 is TGTGCCATCAGTGGCAGTGTCAGGGATAGCTACGAGCAGTACTTC.

The chain is built from TRBV6-6 and TRBJ2-3, with TRBD1 as a possible D gene (5 bases). CDR3 size: 15 residues. V shed 5 bases and J shed 2 bases, with 14 bases lying between them. From germline, CDR1 is MNHNY and CDR2 SVGAGI (reference sequence). The CDR3 nucleotides are TGTGCCAGCAGTCCAGGGCAATCCCACACAGATACGCAGTATTTT. It codes for CASSPGQSHTDTQYF.

This rearrangement joins TRBV7-9 to TRBJ1-1; a weak D match, TRBD1 (5 bases). CDR1 SEHNR and CDR2 FQNEAQ come from the germline V gene (reference sequence). Trimming took off 5 bases at V and 2 bases at J, with 9 bases between the two ends. This CDR3 spans 13 amino acids. CDR3 amino acids: CASSPTDNTEAFF. The CDR3 nucleotides read TGTGCCAGCAGCCCGACAGATAACACTGAAGCTTTCTTT.

V gene TRBV12-3 or TRBV12-4 combines with J gene TRBJ2-1; no clear D gene. V was clipped by 1 base and J by 5 bases, with 6 bases between them. The CDR3 runs to 13 residues. CDR3 nucleotide sequence: TGTGCCAGCAGTTTAGGGCTTGACAATGAGCAGTTCTTC. Protein sequence: CASSLGLDNEQFF.